Shown below are 27 T cell receptor beta chains from a single sample sequenced in a study of Ad26.COV2.S vaccination and SARS-CoV-2 variants. Only in-frame clones appear in the TCRdb table, and some are missing; sequencing was by immunoSEQ multiplex PCR. Of roughly 680,000 clones listed, around 89% are singletons. Specified treatment: some 20 received Ad26.COV2.S at low or high dose, single or two shots; several received placebo; per-sample allocation not given. Sample collection was performed on day 63 after the first vaccine or placebo injection. The source material was peripheral blood, sampled in a trial of Ad26.COV2.S vaccine versus placebo. These receptors were obtained from a person between 18 and 60 years old who received the Ad26.COV2.S COVID-19 vaccine or a placebo.

The chain uses TRBV5-1 and TRBJ2-1; D is unclear. The germline CDR1 and CDR2 sequences are SGHRS and YFSETQ. The V and J ends lost 2 bases and 6 bases respectively, with 9 bases between them. This CDR3 spans 13 amino acids. This CDR3 is CASSFTNGNEQFF. The CDR3 nucleotides read TGCGCCAGCAGCTTCACGAATGGCAATGAGCAGTTCTTC. Full variable domain (outside the CDR3, taken from reference TRBV5-1 and TRBJ2-1): KAGVTQTPRYLIKTRGQQVTLSCSPISGHRSVSWYQQTPGQGLQFLFEYFSETQRNKGNFPGRFSGRQFSNSRSEMNVSTLELGDSALYLCASSFTNGNEQFFGPGTRLTVL.

The chain uses TRBV9 and TRBJ2-5, with D possibly matching TRBD1 (6 bases). Looked up from germline, CDR1 is SGDLS and CDR2 is YYNGEE. V lost 3 bases to trimming and J lost 1 base, with 19 bases between them. This CDR3 region has 17 residues. Here the CDR3 reads CASSDTRQVAAQETQYF. CDR3 nucleotides: TGTGCCAGCAGCGATACTCGACAGGTGGCTGCCCAAGAGACCCAGTACTTC.

The genes are TRBV10-3 and TRBJ1-5; TRBD1 matches at 10 bases. V was pared by 0 bases and J by 8 bases, with 4 bases of the junction left unmatched. CDR3 length: 15 residues. Germline V gives CDR1 ENHRY, CDR2 SYGVKD. The CDR3, as DNA: TGTGCCATCAGTGAGTCGACAGGGGGCCGGGAGCCCCAGCATTTT. This codes for CAISESTGGREPQHF.

A single count supports this clone. J is TRBJ2-2 and V is TRBV19; the match to TRBD2 covers 12 bases. CDR3 length equals 16 residues. Germline values: CDR1 LNHDA, CDR2 SQIVND (reference sequence). V trimming: 6 bases; J trimming: 5 bases; junction bases outside the gene matches: 7. CDR3 nucleotides: TGTGCCAGTAGACGGCTAGCGGGAGGGCATACCGGGGAGCTGTTTTTT. Translated: CASRRLAGGHTGELFF.

The chain joins TRBV4-3 to TRBJ2-2; TRBD2 might be the D (5 bases). The CDR3 has 13 amino acids. Germline lookup yields CDR1 LGHNA and CDR2 YSLEER. Trimming left V 0 bases short and J 8 bases short, with 7 bases between. Written as DNA, the CDR3 is TGCGCCAGCAGCCAAGATGGGAGAGGGGAGCTGTTTTTT. This encodes CASSQDGRGELFF.

The rearrangement joins TRBV3-1 (or the pseudogene TRBV3-2) to TRBJ2-7; weak D call: TRBD2 (6 bases). The CDR3 consists of 12 residues. V shed 5 bases and J shed 8 bases, with 13 bases lying between them. Germline CDR1 reads LGHDT; CDR2 reads YNNKEL (reference sequence). The DNA of the CDR3 is TGTGCCAGCAGCGGCCAGACTAGGCAGCAGTACTTC. Its translation is CASSGQTRQQYF.

The rearrangement joins TRBV6-5 to TRBJ2-3, with D unresolved. The CDR3 consists of 16 residues. V gave up 0 bases and J gave up 1 base, with 11 bases separating them. Germline V lookup: CDR1 MNHEY, CDR2 SVGAGI. CDR3 sequence: CASSYSNGVGTDTQYF. Written as DNA, the CDR3 is TGTGCCAGCAGTTACTCGAACGGAGTGGGCACAGATACGCAGTATTTT.

This sequence joins TRBV6-5 and TRBJ1-1; D remains unclear. Germline CDR1 reads MNHEY; CDR2 reads SVGAGI. The ends were cut back, 2 bases at V and 5 bases at J, with 15 bases in the middle. The CDR3 runs 15 residues. Written as DNA, the CDR3 is TGTGCCAGCAGTTACCGCGCGGGAATGAGGACTGAAGCTTTCTTT. Its translation is CASSYRAGMRTEAFF.

The chain couples TRBV6-5 to TRBJ1-5, with TRBD1 identical over 8 bases. The V and J ends lost 6 bases and 5 bases, in that order; junction bases with no gene match: 3. This CDR3 contains 13 residues. CDR1 MNHEY and CDR2 SVGAGI come from the germline V gene. CDR3 bases: TGTGCCAGCAGCCAACAGGGGGATCAGCCCCAGCATTTT. This encodes CASSQQGDQPQHF.

The chain's CDR3 is CASSLLAGGPGEQYF. CDR3 sequence (DNA): TGTGCCAGCAGCCTCCTAGCGGGAGGGCCGGGTGAGCAGTACTTC. The J gene is TRBJ2-7, the V gene TRBV5-6, with 12 positions matching TRBD2. V gave up 4 bases and J gave up 7 bases; unmatched junction bases: 9. Germline assignment: CDR1 SGHDT and CDR2 YYEEEE. CDR3 size: 15 residues.

This clone turned up a few times. The sample carries other DNA sequences with the same CDR3. The chain combines TRBV12-3 or TRBV12-4 with TRBJ2-5; the D is unclear. The CDR3 covers 11 residues. The V and J ends lost 3 bases and 5 bases respectively, with 4 bases between them. CDR3 in amino acids: CASSFGETQYF. CDR3 DNA sequence: TGTGCCAGCAGTTTCGGGGAGACCCAGTACTTC.

The chain carries TRBV29-1 and TRBJ2-3; D is unresolved. CDR1 is SQVTM, CDR2 ANQGSEA, per germline. Trimming shortened V by 6 bases and J by 0 bases, and 13 bases separated the two germline ends. This CDR3 comprises 14 residues. CDR3 bases: TGCAGCGTGGGCCGGGCCCCAAGCACAGATACGCAGTATTTT. Translation gives CSVGRAPSTDTQYF.

The chain employs TRBV7-9 and TRBJ2-7; TRBD2 agrees at 10 bases. Losses at the gene ends were 5 bases for V and 1 base for J; bases not matched to a gene: 8. The CDR3 spans 16 residues. The germline gives CDR1 SEHNR, CDR2 FQNEAQ (reference sequence). The DNA for the CDR3 is TGTGCCAGCAGCCCCGGGGGTAGCGGGGGGTCCTACGAGCAGTACTTC. Translated: CASSPGGSGGSYEQYF. The variable domain in full, completed from reference TRBV7-9 and TRBJ2-7, reads DTGVSQNPRHKITKRGQNVTFRCDPISEHNRLYWYRQTLGQGPEFLTYFQNEAQLEKSRLLSDRFSAERPKGSFSTLEIQRTEQGDSAMYLCASSPGGSGGSYEQYFGPGTRLTVT.

This clone was detected a few times. The CDR3 DNA reads as TGTGCCACCAAACATCCTAGCGGGAGGCCAGAGGAGCAGTACTTC. Its protein is CATKHPSGRPEEQYF. The V gene is TRBV10-3, the J gene TRBJ2-7, with 11 bases lining up with TRBD2. CDR1 ENHRY and CDR2 SYGVKD come from the germline V gene. This CDR3 spans 15 amino acids. J gave up 7 bases and V 10 bases, and 15 bases lay outside the gene matches.

The rearrangement uses TRBV18 and TRBJ2-2; D remains ambiguous. Germline V gene sequence: CDR1 KGHSH, CDR2 LQKENI. This CDR3 spans 15 amino acids. V was trimmed by 3 bases and J by 1 base, leaving 9 bases between them. Here the CDR3 DNA reads TGTGCCAGCTCACCCGTACAGCAGAACACCGGGGAGCTGTTTTTT. It translates to CASSPVQQNTGELFF. Variable domain in full (rest from reference TRBV18 and TRBJ2-2): NAGVMQNPRHLVRRRGQEARLRCSPMKGHSHVYWYRQLPEEGLKFMVYLQKENIIDESGMPKERFSAEFPKEGPSILRIQQVVRGDSAAYFCASSPVQQNTGELFFGEGSRLTVL.

The V and J genes are TRBV3-1 (or the pseudogene TRBV3-2) and TRBJ1-5; D not certain. V was trimmed by 0 bases and J by 6 bases, leaving 12 bases between them. CDR3 length: 15 residues. Germline V gene sequence: CDR1 LGHDT, CDR2 YNNKEL (reference sequence). In DNA, the CDR3 is TGTGCCAGCAGCCAAGATACTACCGATCTTCAGCCCCAGCATTTT. This gives the protein CASSQDTTDLQPQHF.

The chain is built from TRBV6-5 and TRBJ2-5; 9 bases agree with TRBD1. Germline V lookup: CDR1 MNHEY, CDR2 SVGAGI. The CDR3 covers 15 residues. The V segment lost 4 bases and the J segment 5 bases; nucleotides outside the gene matches: 8. CDR3 region: CASSFLGQGWETQYF. CDR3 in DNA: TGTGCCAGCAGTTTTCTGGGACAGGGATGGGAGACCCAGTACTTC.

This clone was seen only once. The same CDR3 is also encoded by other DNA sequences in this sample. The CDR3 bases are TGTGCCAGCAGCCGACGTGGCAATCAGCCCCAGCATTTT. Protein sequence: CASSRRGNQPQHF. The J gene is TRBJ1-5, the V gene TRBV6-2 or TRBV6-3; the D is unclear. The CDR3 has 13 residues. Trimming left V 6 bases short and J 2 bases short, with 8 bases between. Germline CDR1 MNHEY, CDR2 SVGEGT.

V gene TRBV3-1 (or the pseudogene TRBV3-2) combines with J gene TRBJ1-4; D unclear. CDR3 size: 15 residues. Between the trimmed V and J ends, which lost 5 bases and 3 bases, there was a span of 13 bases. CDR1 LGHDT and CDR2 YNNKEL come from the germline V gene (reference sequence). In DNA, the CDR3 is TGTGCCAGCAGCACCTGGGAGGTGGCTAATGAAAAACTGTTTTTT. It codes for CASSTWEVANEKLFF.

The chain employs TRBV2 and TRBJ2-7, with 7 bases lining up with TRBD2. Trimming took 5 bases from V and 6 from J; bases not matched to a gene: 13. The CDR3 has 15 residues. Germline CDR1 and CDR2: SNHLY and FYNNEI. The CDR3 nucleotides are TGTGCCAGCAGTCCCGGGCTAGCGGATTCGTCCGAGCAGTACTTC. Translation gives CASSPGLADSSEQYF.

The chain has TRBV10-1 and TRBJ1-1, with D possibly matching TRBD1 (5 bases). This CDR3 spans 16 amino acids. Per germline, CDR1 WNHNN and CDR2 SYGVQD (reference sequence). With 6 bases removed from V and 1 base from J, the gap between germline ends came to 18 bases. The CDR3 reads CASRPAQGRGNTEAFF. In nucleotides, the CDR3 is TGCGCCAGCAGACCTGCGCAGGGAAGGGGGAACACTGAAGCTTTCTTT.

This clone was seen a few times. DNA of the CDR3: TGTGCCAGCAGTTACGTCCAGGGGACATACACTGAAGCTTTCTTT. Its translation: CASSYVQGTYTEAFF. This sequence joins TRBV6-2 or TRBV6-3 and TRBJ1-1, with D possibly TRBD1 on 6 matching bases. Trimming took off 2 bases at V and 3 bases at J, with 13 bases between the two ends. The length of the CDR3 is 15 residues. Germline values: CDR1 MNHEY, CDR2 SVGEGT.

V usage is TRBV27 and J usage is TRBJ2-2; possible D gene TRBD1, 6 bases. There are 14 residues in the CDR3. With 6 bases removed from V and 5 bases from J, the gap between germline ends came to 13 bases. Per germline, CDR1 MNHEY and CDR2 SMNVEV (reference sequence). Here the CDR3 reads CASSLPGVTGELFF. The CDR3 DNA is TGTGCCAGCAGCCTCCCAGGGGTGACCGGGGAGCTGTTTTTT.

In nucleotides, the CDR3 is TGCGCCAGCAGTGAGGGACAGGGGGCAGGCGGGGAGCTGTTTTTT. It encodes CASSEGQGAGGELFF. J is TRBJ2-2 and V is TRBV10-1, with 11 bases that match TRBD1. The CDR3 covers 15 residues. Germline lookup yields CDR1 WNHNN and CDR2 SYGVQD (reference sequence). Trimming at V came to 2 bases and at J to 7 bases, leaving 3 bases not matched to a gene.

V gene TRBV19 combines with J gene TRBJ1-4; D perhaps matches TRBD1 (5 bases). The length of the CDR3 is 13 residues. V was clipped by 6 bases and J by 7 bases, with 12 bases between them. Germline V gene lookup returns CDR1 LNHDA and CDR2 SQIVND (reference sequence). CDR3 sequence: CASRIRAGEKLFF. The CDR3 bases are TGTGCCAGTAGGATCAGGGCTGGTGAAAAACTGTTTTTT.

The V call is TRBV18, the J call TRBJ2-1; 9 nucleotides match TRBD2. V lost 3 bases to trimming and J lost 1 base; unmatched junction nucleotides: 4. CDR3 length equals 16 residues. CDR1 is KGHSH, CDR2 LQKENI, per germline. CDR3 coding DNA: TGTGCCAGCTCACCCCTTAGCGGGAGTTCCTACAATGAGCAGTTCTTC. Translated, it gives CASSPLSGSSYNEQFF.

As to this clone: Other DNA sequences in this specimen translate into the identical CDR3. J is TRBJ1-5 and V is TRBV19; no reliable D call. CDR3 size: 15 residues. The V gene lost 6 bases and the J gene lost 0 bases, with 12 bases spanning the gap. Germline V gives CDR1 LNHDA, CDR2 SQIVND (reference sequence). CDR3: CASSLTGYSNQPQHF. The CDR3 DNA is TGTGCCAGTAGCCTGACGGGGTATAGCAATCAGCCCCAGCATTTT. Filled out from reference TRBV19 and TRBJ1-5, the complete variable domain reads DGGITQSPKYLFRKEGQNVTLSCEQNLNHDAMYWYRQDPGQGLRLIYYSQIVNDFQKGDIAEGYSVSREKKESFPLTVTSAQKNPTAFYLCASSLTGYSNQPQHFGDGTRLSIL.